Following are 12 T cell receptor beta chains from one sample sequenced in a study of blood T cell repertoires in COVID-19. Sequencing was performed with immunoSEQ multiplex PCR; in TCRdb, only in-frame clones are kept and a portion is missing. Of roughly 78,000 clones listed, roughly nine tenths are singletons. The sample was peripheral blood. The origin of the receptors is a woman aged 60-75 years with acute or convalescent COVID-19.

This clone was observed a single time. The gene calls are TRBV7-2 and TRBJ2-2; D gene unclear. Germline loops: CDR1 SGHTA, CDR2 FQGNSA. Trimming pared 2 bases from V and 3 bases from J, leaving 13 bases between. This CDR3 has 16 amino acids. The CDR3 is CASSLWAKSDTGELFF. The CDR3 DNA reads as TGTGCCAGCAGCTTATGGGCTAAATCGGACACCGGGGAGCTGTTTTTT.

V is TRBV18 and J is TRBJ2-7; TRBD1 aligns across 9 bases. Trimming cost V 2 bases and J 9 bases; bases outside gene matches: 5. CDR3 length equals 13 residues. From germline, CDR1 is KGHSH and CDR2 LQKENI. The chain's CDR3 is CASSPSEDRGQYF. CDR3 bases: TGTGCCAGCTCACCAAGCGAGGACAGGGGGCAGTACTTC.

This chain connects TRBV5-4 to TRBJ2-3; D perhaps matches TRBD2 (6 bases). Trimming cost V 4 bases and J 0 bases, with 15 bases left between them. The germline V gene has CDR1 SGHNT and CDR2 YYREEE (reference sequence). The CDR3 length is 16 residues. CDR3 DNA sequence: TGTGCCAGCAGCCCCCGTCAGGGAGGTAGCACAGATACGCAGTATTTT. Amino acid sequence: CASSPRQGGSTDTQYF.

The V gene is TRBV5-4, the J gene TRBJ1-2; the D is unclear. V gave up 0 bases and J gave up 4 bases, with 10 bases separating them. This CDR3 region has 14 residues. The germline V gene has CDR1 SGHNT and CDR2 YYREEE (reference sequence). Here the CDR3 reads CASSLAREGYGYTF. CDR3 nucleotides: TGTGCCAGCAGCTTGGCCCGGGAGGGCTATGGCTACACCTTC.

The chain employs TRBV9 and TRBJ1-1; 7 nucleotides align to TRBD1. Trimming took 3 bases from V and 5 from J; bases not matched to a gene: 10. This CDR3 comprises 15 residues. CDR1 is SGDLS, CDR2 YYNGEE, per germline. The CDR3: CASSGSQGVGTEAFF. CDR3 nucleotide sequence: TGTGCCAGCAGCGGTAGTCAGGGGGTAGGGACTGAAGCTTTCTTT.

The rearrangement uses TRBV23-1 and TRBJ1-5, with D possibly being TRBD1 (6 bases). TRBV23-1 is an ORF for which the function is uncertain. The CDR3 covers 15 residues. With 4 bases removed from V and 2 bases from J, the gap between germline ends came to 12 bases. CDR3 sequence: CASSLGRGGNQPQHF. CDR3 DNA sequence: TGCGCCAGCAGTCTTGGCAGGGGCGGCAATCAGCCCCAGCATTTT.

V gene TRBV5-5 combines with J gene TRBJ2-5, with D perhaps matching TRBD2 (6 bases). The CDR3 length is 15 residues. The ends were cut back, 10 bases at V and 5 bases at J, with 24 bases in the middle. Germline V gene lookup returns CDR1 SGHKS and CDR2 YYEKEE (reference sequence). The CDR3 region is CASQETSYLGETQYF. The CDR3 coding sequence is TGTGCCTCACAAGAAACTAGCTACCTCGGGGAGACCCAGTACTTC. Full variable domain (remainder filled in from reference TRBV5-5 and TRBJ2-5): DAGVTQSPTHLIKTRGQQVTLRCSPISGHKSVSWYQQVLGQGPQFIFQYYEKEERGRGNFPDRFSARQFPNYSSELNVNALLLGDSALYLCASQETSYLGETQYFGPGTRLLVL.

The chain is built from TRBV19 and TRBJ1-5, with 7 bases lining up with TRBD1. V was clipped by 5 bases and J by 6 bases; unmatched bases: 4. The CDR3 loop spans 13 amino acids. Germline CDR1 reads LNHDA; CDR2 reads SQIVND (reference sequence). The CDR3 reads CASSDRVSQPQHF. The DNA for the CDR3 is TGTGCCAGTAGTGACAGGGTCAGTCAGCCCCAGCATTTT.

The chain combines TRBV7-8 with TRBJ1-2; no clear D. The CDR3 runs to 13 residues. Germline V CDR1 and CDR2: SGHVS, FQNEAQ. Trimming removed 5 bases from V and 4 bases from J, with 11 bases in between. CDR3 in amino acids: CASSQVERYGYTF. The CDR3 region has the DNA TGTGCCAGCAGCCAAGTAGAACGCTATGGCTACACCTTC.

The rearrangement joins TRBV28 to TRBJ1-5; 10 positions match TRBD1. This CDR3 has 16 residues. Trimming took 5 bases from V and 11 from J; bases not matched to a gene: 15. Per germline, CDR1 MDHEN and CDR2 SYDVKM. The chain's CDR3 is CASSPLDRGRSVSQHF. CDR3 in DNA: TGTGCCAGCAGTCCACTTGACAGGGGGCGAAGCGTATCCCAGCATTTT.

This clone was found a few times. The chain joins TRBV11-2 to TRBJ2-5; TRBD2 matches 13 bases. The CDR3 has 15 amino acids. CDR1 and CDR2 (germline): SGHAT, FQNNGV. Losses at the gene ends were 3 bases for V and 5 bases for J; bases not matched to a gene: 3. CDR3 nucleotide sequence: TGTGCCAGCAGCTTGGGACTAGCGGGGTGGGAGACCCAGTACTTC. Protein sequence: CASSLGLAGWETQYF.

This clone has only a few counts. The V gene is TRBV2, the J gene TRBJ1-4, with 9 bases aligning to TRBD1. CDR3 length: 12 residues. The V gene's germline CDR1 is SNHLY and CDR2 FYNNEI. V lost 1 base, J lost 15 bases, and 3 bases stayed unmatched. The CDR3 coding sequence is TGTGCCAGCAGTGAAGGGACAGGGGTGGTGTTTTTT. Its protein is CASSEGTGVVFF.